The rows below give T cell receptor beta chains drawn from one sample of a study of blood T cell repertoires in COVID-19. Clones were read by immunoSEQ multiplex PCR, and TCRdb kept only the in-frame ones, dropping some. The sample has around 150,000 clones; 81% are singletons. Sample: peripheral blood. The receptors derive from a woman aged 55-75 years with active or convalescent COVID-19. The CDR3 runs from the conserved cysteine through the conserved F or W. The D gene is left open where the match is weak. Where a row states a size, it is once, few, many or the class of an expanded clone; other rows omit it.

CDR3nt: TGTGCCACCAGTGCGGAGGGCCCCAATCAGCCCCAGCATTTT
CDR3aa: CATSAEGPNQPQHF
d_gene: -
j_gene: TRBJ1-5
v_gene: TRBV24-1
abundance: -

CDR3nt: TGTGCCATCGCCAGGACAGGGGATCAGCCCCAGCATTTT
CDR3aa: CAIARTGDQPQHF
d_gene: TRBD1
j_gene: TRBJ1-5
v_gene: TRBV10-3
abundance: once

CDR3nt: TGTGCCAGCAGCTTAGGCACAGGGGCTAACACAGATACGCAGTATTTT
CDR3aa: CASSLGTGANTDTQYF
d_gene: TRBD1
j_gene: TRBJ2-3
v_gene: TRBV7-7
abundance: -

CDR3nt: TGTGCCAGCAGGGACACAGGGGCCAGCTCTGGAAACACCATATATTTT
CDR3aa: CASRDTGASSGNTIYF
d_gene: TRBD1
j_gene: TRBJ1-3
v_gene: TRBV28
abundance: -

CDR3nt: TGTGCCAGCAGGGTCGGGACAGGGGAATCCTACGAGCAGTACTTC
CDR3aa: CASRVGTGESYEQYF
d_gene: TRBD1
j_gene: TRBJ2-7
v_gene: TRBV6-5
abundance: -

CDR3nt: TGTGCCAGCACCTTGACTAGCGGGGGGGCAGATACGCAGTATTTT
CDR3aa: CASTLTSGGADTQYF
d_gene: TRBD2
j_gene: TRBJ2-3
v_gene: TRBV2
abundance: -

CDR3nt: TGTGCCAGCAGTTTGGGGGGGAACAATCAGCCCCAGCATTTT
CDR3aa: CASSLGGNNQPQHF
d_gene: -
j_gene: TRBJ1-5
v_gene: TRBV28
abundance: -

CDR3nt: TGCAGCTACGCGGACAGCTCCTACAATGAGCAGTTCTTC
CDR3aa: CSYADSSYNEQFF
d_gene: -
j_gene: TRBJ2-1
v_gene: TRBV29-1
abundance: -

CDR3nt: TGCGCCAGCAGCCAAGATGGCGCGGTCTATGGCTACACCTTC
CDR3aa: CASSQDGAVYGYTF
d_gene: -
j_gene: TRBJ1-2
v_gene: TRBV4-3
abundance: few

CDR3nt: TGTGCCAGCAGCCAAACCCGCAGGAACACTGAAGCTTTCTTT
CDR3aa: CASSQTRRNTEAFF
d_gene: -
j_gene: TRBJ1-1
v_gene: TRBV28
abundance: few

CDR3nt: TGCGCCAGCAGCTTCCAAGGCACAGGGGGAGAGACCCAGTACTTC
CDR3aa: CASSFQGTGGETQYF
d_gene: TRBD1
j_gene: TRBJ2-5
v_gene: TRBV5-1
abundance: -

CDR3nt: TGTGCCAGCCGCGTCGCCGGGACAGGACGCTCTGGGGCCAACGTCCTGACTTTC
CDR3aa: CASRVAGTGRSGANVLTF
d_gene: TRBD1
j_gene: TRBJ2-6
v_gene: TRBV27
abundance: -

CDR3nt: TGTGCCAGCAGCCGGACTAGCCCCACAGATACGCAGTATTTT
CDR3aa: CASSRTSPTDTQYF
d_gene: TRBD2
j_gene: TRBJ2-3
v_gene: TRBV7-2
abundance: -

CDR3nt: TGTGCCAGCAGCTTAGTCGGGGGTGTAGAGCAGTTCTTC
CDR3aa: CASSLVGGVEQFF
d_gene: -
j_gene: TRBJ2-1
v_gene: TRBV7-2
abundance: -

CDR3nt: TGCGCCAGCAGCCAATGGACAGGGTCTCCCGGGGAGCTGTTTTTT
CDR3aa: CASSQWTGSPGELFF
d_gene: TRBD1
j_gene: TRBJ2-2
v_gene: TRBV4-1
abundance: once

CDR3nt: TGTGCCAGCAGCTTCAAGGGAGGTACTGAAGCTTTCTTT
CDR3aa: CASSFKGGTEAFF
d_gene: -
j_gene: TRBJ1-1
v_gene: TRBV11-3
abundance: -

CDR3nt: TGTGCCAGCAGACCAGGACTTACCAGCTCTGGAAACACCATATATTTT
CDR3aa: CASRPGLTSSGNTIYF
d_gene: -
j_gene: TRBJ1-3
v_gene: TRBV6-6
abundance: -

CDR3nt: TGTGCCAGCAGCTTAGAGAGTAACTACAATGAGCAGTTCTTC
CDR3aa: CASSLESNYNEQFF
d_gene: -
j_gene: TRBJ2-1
v_gene: TRBV11-2
abundance: -

CDR3nt: TGTGCCAGCAGTTTGGGGAGCTCCTACAATGAGCAGTTCTTC
CDR3aa: CASSLGSSYNEQFF
d_gene: -
j_gene: TRBJ2-1
v_gene: TRBV6-2/TRBV6-3
abundance: -

CDR3nt: TGTGCCAGCAGCTTACAGGACAGGAACAATGAGCAGTTCTTC
CDR3aa: CASSLQDRNNEQFF
d_gene: TRBD1
j_gene: TRBJ2-1
v_gene: TRBV7-3
abundance: -

CDR3nt: TGTGCCAGCAGTGAATTGGGCCTACAGCGGGTTTATCACACAGATACGCAGTATTTT
CDR3aa: CASSELGLQRVYHTDTQYF
d_gene: -
j_gene: TRBJ2-3
v_gene: TRBV2
abundance: -

CDR3nt: TGTGCCAGCAGCCAGCGGACAGGGGTGCCCGGGGAGCTGTTTTTT
CDR3aa: CASSQRTGVPGELFF
d_gene: TRBD1
j_gene: TRBJ2-2
v_gene: TRBV7-9
abundance: -

CDR3nt: TGTGCCAGCAGTCCCATGACAGGGAGGAGCACTGAAGCTTTCTTT
CDR3aa: CASSPMTGRSTEAFF
d_gene: TRBD1
j_gene: TRBJ1-1
v_gene: TRBV27
abundance: -

CDR3nt: TGTGCCAGCAGCCCATCGGGGGGGGGCACTGAAGCTTTCTTT
CDR3aa: CASSPSGGGTEAFF
d_gene: -
j_gene: TRBJ1-1
v_gene: TRBV9
abundance: -

CDR3nt: TGTGCCAGCAGTTTAAAGGGGGTTGGTGGAAACACCATATATTTT
CDR3aa: CASSLKGVGGNTIYF
d_gene: -
j_gene: TRBJ1-3
v_gene: TRBV28
abundance: -

CDR3nt: TGTGCCAGCAGTGAAGACCGACAGGCAAGGAGCCAGCCCCAGCATTTT
CDR3aa: CASSEDRQARSQPQHF
d_gene: -
j_gene: TRBJ1-5
v_gene: TRBV6-1
abundance: -

CDR3nt: TGTGCCAGCAGCTTGGCCGGACTAGCACTAGGCGGGGATACGCAGTATTTT
CDR3aa: CASSLAGLALGGDTQYF
d_gene: TRBD2
j_gene: TRBJ2-3
v_gene: TRBV5-4
abundance: -

CDR3nt: TGTGCCAGCAGCTACGGGGGGGCGGATACGCAGTATTTT
CDR3aa: CASSYGGADTQYF
d_gene: TRBD2
j_gene: TRBJ2-3
v_gene: TRBV6-4
abundance: -

CDR3nt: TGTGCCAGCAGTTTATTCCCCGGACAGATTAATCAGCCCCAGCATTTT
CDR3aa: CASSLFPGQINQPQHF
d_gene: -
j_gene: TRBJ1-5
v_gene: TRBV28
abundance: -

CDR3nt: TGTGCCAGCAGTTTCCAATCGTACAGGGCCTCCTACGAGCAGTACTTC
CDR3aa: CASSFQSYRASYEQYF
d_gene: -
j_gene: TRBJ2-7
v_gene: TRBV28
abundance: -

CDR3nt: TGTGCCAGCAGCTTGGCGGCAGGGTATTCCCACGAGCAGTACTTC
CDR3aa: CASSLAAGYSHEQYF
d_gene: -
j_gene: TRBJ2-7
v_gene: TRBV5-4
abundance: -

CDR3nt: TGTGCCAGCAGTTACCCCCCGGGACACTTGAACACTGAAGCTTTCTTT
CDR3aa: CASSYPPGHLNTEAFF
d_gene: -
j_gene: TRBJ1-1
v_gene: TRBV6-2/TRBV6-3
abundance: -

CDR3nt: TGTGCCAGCAGGCATTCTGGGAGACAGGGTCTTCGGTGGGGTAACACCGGGGAGCTGTTTTTT
CDR3aa: CASRHSGRQGLRWGNTGELFF
d_gene: TRBD1
j_gene: TRBJ2-2
v_gene: TRBV7-8
abundance: -

CDR3nt: TGCGCCAGCAGCCAGGGGAGACAGGGGGGCTATGGCTACACCTTC
CDR3aa: CASSQGRQGGYGYTF
d_gene: TRBD1
j_gene: TRBJ1-2
v_gene: TRBV4-1
abundance: -

CDR3nt: TGCAGCGCCAACCGGGGGGGACAGAGCACAGATACGCAGTATTTT
CDR3aa: CSANRGGQSTDTQYF
d_gene: -
j_gene: TRBJ2-3
v_gene: TRBV29-1
abundance: -

CDR3nt: TGCAGGGCAGGGTTTAACTATGGCTACACCTTC
CDR3aa: CRAGFNYGYTF
d_gene: -
j_gene: TRBJ1-2
v_gene: TRBV20-1
abundance: -